This T cell receptor (beta chain) came from a study of patients and donors after allogeneic stem cell transplantation. Germline assignment: CDR1 MNHEY and CDR2 SMNVEV (reference sequence). The CDR3 consists of 13 residues. V lost 7 bases to trimming and J lost 8 bases, with 14 bases between them. TCRdb fed the RT-PCR reads into MiXCR, producing one record per CDR3 protein. This sample yields approximately 29,000 distinct CDR3 sequences, of which around 33% are seen a single time; 76% belongs to the top ten. The genes are TRBV27 and TRBJ1-4, with no clear D. Sequencing was done on a sample of blood, either unsorted or a sorted T cell fraction (not recorded which). The sequence derives from a human donor who was either an allogeneic HSCT recipient or a stem cell or donor lymphocyte infusion donor (not recorded which). It is not recorded whose cells these are; they may come from a transplant donor. CDR3 residues: CASKEPNREKLFF. The CDR3 DNA reads as TGTGCCAGCAAGGAACCAAATCGGGAAAAACTGTTTTTT.